A selection of T cell receptor beta chains follows, all from one sample in a study of blood T cell repertoires in COVID-19. Produced via immunoSEQ multiplex PCR; TCRdb's table is partial and in-frame only. The sample lists over 200,000 clones, 86% occurring once. The specimen was PBMCs or T cells enriched from blood (not recorded which). These receptors were collected from a woman aged 25 to 39 who had been exposed to COVID-19. Both conserved end residues are part of each CDR3. The D gene is left open where the match is weak. The listing skips clone size in some rows; elsewhere it reads once, few, many or a size class.

size	length	D	V	J	DNA	CDR3
-	15	-	TRBV27	TRBJ2-1	TGTGCCAGCAGTCCCCCCGCGAGGGCCTACAATGAGCAGTTCTTC	CASSPPARAYNEQFF
few	12	-	TRBV30	TRBJ1-3	TGTGCCTTCGGTCGTGCTGGAAACACCATATATTTT	CAFGRAGNTIYF
-	12	TRBD1	TRBV29-1	TRBJ1-2	TGCAGCGTTTTGGGACAGGGGGATGGCTACACCTTC	CSVLGQGDGYTF
few	14	TRBD1	TRBV7-9	TRBJ2-7	TGTGCCAGCAGCTTGACAGGGGTCACCTACGAGCAGTACTTC	CASSLTGVTYEQYF
-	13	-	TRBV7-8	TRBJ1-2	TGTGCCAGCAGCCCCGCGGGGAACTATGGCTACACCTTC	CASSPAGNYGYTF
few	18	-	TRBV2	TRBJ1-3	TGTGCCAGCAGTGAAGCGCCCCCGGGCGGGGCGTCTGGAAACACCATATATTTT	CASSEAPPGGASGNTIYF
-	16	TRBD1	TRBV9	TRBJ2-3	TGTGCCAGCAGCGTAGCAGGGGGCGCGGGCACAGATACGCAGTATTTT	CASSVAGGAGTDTQYF
-	17	-	TRBV5-8	TRBJ1-4	TGTGCCAGCAGCCTGAGGAGGACAGCCGTAACTAATGAAAAACTGTTTTTT	CASSLRRTAVTNEKLFF
-	13	-	TRBV6-5	TRBJ1-1	TGTGCCAGCAGTTCCGGTCCGAACACTGAAGCTTTCTTT	CASSSGPNTEAFF
few	13	-	TRBV28	TRBJ1-2	TGTGCCAGCAGTTTACCAGGAAAGGATGGCTACACCTTC	CASSLPGKDGYTF
-	16	-	TRBV5-6	TRBJ2-7	TGTGCCAGCAGCTTGACTTCCGGGGGTCGTCAATGGGGGCAGTACTTC	CASSLTSGGRQWGQYF
-	14	-	TRBV6-6	TRBJ1-4	TGTGCCAGCAGCCATACAGGGACTAATGAAAAACTGTTTTTT	CASSHTGTNEKLFF
-	17	TRBD1	TRBV27	TRBJ2-3	TGTGCCAGCAGTAGGAACCCCGACAGGGGGCGCACAGATACGCAGTATTTT	CASSRNPDRGRTDTQYF
-	13	TRBD1	TRBV6-4	TRBJ1-2	TGTGCCAGCAGCCGGGACAGGGGAGACGGCTACACCTTC	CASSRDRGDGYTF
-	15	TRBD1	TRBV19	TRBJ1-2	TGTGCCAGTAGTCCAAGGCCGGACAGGGTCGGCGGCTACACCTTC	CASSPRPDRVGGYTF
-	13	-	TRBV28	TRBJ1-2	TGTGCCAGCAGCAAAACAGGGTTTGGTGGCTACACCTTC	CASSKTGFGGYTF
-	15	-	TRBV6-5	TRBJ2-1	TGTGCCAGCAGACTGGAAGGCCTAGCGCTCTATGAGCAGTTCTTC	CASRLEGLALYEQFF
once	11	-	TRBV20-1	TRBJ1-1	TGCAGTGCCATCCGGGTGTGGGAAGCTTTCTTT	CSAIRVWEAFF
-	15	-	TRBV19	TRBJ2-3	TGTGCCAGTAGTTACAGCCCAGATGGCACAGATACGCAGTATTTT	CASSYSPDGTDTQYF
-	14	TRBD2	TRBV3-1/TRBV3-2	TRBJ2-7	TGTGCCAGCAGCCATAGCGGGCCCTCCTACGAGCAGTACTTC	CASSHSGPSYEQYF
-	17	-	TRBV7-6	TRBJ2-1	TGTGCCAGCAGCCGAGCACTACAGGGCAGCTCCTACAATGAGCAGTTCTTC	CASSRALQGSSYNEQFF
-	16	TRBD1	TRBV19	TRBJ1-2	TGTGCCAGTAGTATAGGAGGCAGGGGGCGAGTGAATGGCTACACCTTC	CASSIGGRGRVNGYTF
-	15	-	TRBV6-1	TRBJ1-2	TGTGCCAGCAGTGAAGTTGGCGGTATTAACTATGGCTACACCTTC	CASSEVGGINYGYTF
few	15	-	TRBV7-8	TRBJ1-5	TGTGCCAGCAGCTATACAGGGAATAGCAATCAGCCCCAGCATTTT	CASSYTGNSNQPQHF
-	18	-	TRBV9	TRBJ1-1	TGTGCCAGCAGCGTAGCTCCCCCAGGGTTTGAAGGGAACACTGAAGCTTTCTTT	CASSVAPPGFEGNTEAFF
-	15	TRBD1	TRBV19	TRBJ1-2	TGTGCCAGTAGTATACGCCGGGACAGAACCTATGGCTACACCTTC	CASSIRRDRTYGYTF
-	12	-	TRBV5-4	TRBJ1-1	TGTGCCAGCAGCAACGGACAGATTGAAGCTTTCTTT	CASSNGQIEAFF
once	17	TRBD1	TRBV5-1	TRBJ2-7	TGCGCCAGCAGCAGGTGGGGACAGGGGGCGAGGTCCTACGAGCAGTACTTC	CASSRWGQGARSYEQYF
-	13	-	TRBV2	TRBJ1-4	TGTGCCAGTGGGGGAGGGCCGAATGAAAAACTGTTTTTT	CASGGGPNEKLFF
many	14	TRBD1	TRBV5-6	TRBJ1-2	TGTGCCAGCAGCAACAGGGGGCAGGGCTATGGCTACACCTTC	CASSNRGQGYGYTF
-	22	-	TRBV19	TRBJ1-2	TGTGCCAGTAGTATTAATCGTTGGGGCCGAGGAGGGCAGTTGACCGCTAACTATGGCTACACCTTC	CASSINRWGRGGQLTANYGYTF
-	16	TRBD1	TRBV18	TRBJ1-1	TGTGCCAGCTCACCACCCACAGGGGGATCTAACACTGAAGCTTTCTTT	CASSPPTGGSNTEAFF
-	12	-	TRBV30	TRBJ1-2	TGTGCCTGGAGGGGGGGAATCTATGGCTACACCTTC	CAWRGGIYGYTF
-	15	TRBD1	TRBV19	TRBJ1-5	TGTGCCAGTAGTATTAAGGGGACAGGGAATCAGCCCCAGCATTTT	CASSIKGTGNQPQHF
-	16	TRBD1	TRBV5-1	TRBJ1-6	TGCGCCAGCAGCTTGGATTGGACAGGGGGTAATTCACCCCTCCACTTT	CASSLDWTGGNSPLHF
-	15	-	TRBV11-2	TRBJ1-3	TGTGCCAGCAGCCCCCGCGGGATCTCTGGAAACACCATATATTTT	CASSPRGISGNTIYF
-	15	-	TRBV6-1	TRBJ2-2	TGTGCCAGCAGTGAAAGGACAGAGGGGACCGGGGAGCTGTTTTTT	CASSERTEGTGELFF